This T cell receptor beta chain derives from a study of identical twins. Whole-study findings and limits: Weaker excess sharing between twins was seen in beta out-of-frame sequences.

Note on this clonotype: The antigen is not known.

TCRdb used MiXCR to reprocess the 5' RACE reads, holding one entry per CDR3 protein. This table has around 100,000 distinct CDR3 sequences, just under 6% appearing once. Sequenced sample: memory T cells sorted from blood. The source of this sequence is a woman between 50 and 59 years old in good health.

Written as DNA, the CDR3 is TGTGCCAGCAGGGTGGACAGGGGTGGCTCACCCCTCCACTTT. Encoded protein: CASRVDRGGSPLHF. The V gene is TRBV27, the J gene TRBJ1-6, with TRBD1 matching over 9 bases. This CDR3 has 14 residues. J was trimmed by 10 bases and V by 6 bases; bases with no gene match: 7. Germline-derived CDR1 and CDR2 are MNHEY and SMNVEV (reference sequence).